Presented here are 3 T cell receptor beta chains from one specimen sequenced in a study of CD8 T cells in Susac syndrome (dated by TCRdb to between 2017 and 2020). Libraries were built with the immunoSEQ multiplex PCR assay. RNA was extracted with the RNeasy kit and roughly 0.45 to 1 ug was reverse transcribed using random hexamers. TCRdb reran the public reads through fastp at Q25 and MiXCR, keeping productive beta chains. Merged by CDR3 protein, the rows form single entries marked with the most common genes and DNA. The sample data list about 77,000 distinct CDR3 sequences, and around 93% of these were observed just once. The top ten hold about 0.52% of the sample. What was sequenced was CD4+ T cells from PBMCs. These receptors were obtained from a human donor with Susac syndrome.

A single count supports this clonotype. The chain carries TRBV20-1 and TRBJ2-7; D ambiguous. Germline CDR1 and CDR2: DFQATT and SNEGSKA (reference sequence). CDR3 size: 16 residues. The V gene lost 1 base and the J gene lost 0 bases, with 16 bases spanning the gap. This CDR3 is CSARGSRSSSSYEQYF. The CDR3 DNA reads TGCAGTGCTAGAGGGTCCCGTAGCTCTAGCTCCTACGAGCAGTACTTC.

This clonotype was seen just once. The genes are TRBV9 and TRBJ2-7; the D is unclear. This CDR3 comprises 14 residues. Trimming shortened V by 10 bases and J by 1 base, and 18 bases separated the two germline ends. CDR1 is SGDLS and CDR2 is YYNGEE in the germline V gene. The CDR3 loop reads CASSQAGTSYEQYF. In nucleotides, the CDR3 is TGTGCCTCCTCTCAGGCCGGAACATCCTACGAGCAGTACTTC.

V usage is TRBV20-1 and J usage is TRBJ2-3; 9 nucleotides line up with TRBD1. Germline CDR1 reads DFQATT; CDR2 reads SNEGSKA (reference sequence). Trimming at V came to 5 bases and at J to 2 bases, leaving 5 bases not matched to a gene. The CDR3 covers 14 residues. The CDR3 sequence: CSAGGQGNTDTQYF. CDR3 in DNA: TGCAGTGCTGGGGGACAGGGTAACACAGATACGCAGTATTTT.